The 27 T cell receptor beta chains listed next were all sequenced from one sample in a study of regulatory T cells in long-lasting Graves disease. CDR3 regions were amplified by Arm-PCR using iRepertoire HTBI primers to build TCR beta libraries. TCRdb fed the multiplex PCR reads into MiXCR, producing one record per CDR3 protein. The data contain approximately 460,000 distinct CDR3 sequences, approximately 16% of them singletons. As for time point: newly diagnosed GD, antithyroid drugs for less than 3 months. Extracted RNA from PBMCs served as the source of the TCR library. The same data also went into a second study, on T cells in Graves' hyperthyroidism and ophthalmopathy.

Sequencing was performed on peripheral blood mononuclear cells (PBMCs), taken at new diagnosis, from a patient treated with antithyroid drugs. These receptors were collected from a young woman with Graves disease.

This clonotype was picked up a small number of times. The genes are TRBV30 and TRBJ2-2; no firm D call. In germline, CDR1 is GTSNPN, CDR2 SVGIG (reference sequence). The CDR3 loop spans 11 amino acids. V was shortened by 5 bases and J by 5 bases, with 6 bases between the two germline ends. DNA of the CDR3: TGTGCCTGGGGTTCAACCGGGGAGCTGTTTTTT. Translation: CAWGSTGELFF.

This clonotype was seen a few times. The rearrangement uses TRBV29-1 and TRBJ2-6; perhaps TRBD2 as D (5 bases). Between the trimmed V and J ends, which lost 3 bases and 3 bases, there was a span of 9 bases. CDR1 and CDR2 (germline): SQVTM, ANQGSEA. CDR3 length: 14 amino acids. The CDR3 region is CSVDDEGGANVLTF. CDR3 DNA sequence: TGCAGCGTTGATGATGAGGGTGGGGCCAACGTCCTGACTTTC.

This clonotype was counted many times. The rearrangement uses TRBV12-3 or TRBV12-4 and TRBJ2-7; a possible D gene is TRBD2 (5 bases). V was shortened by 0 bases and J by 6 bases, with 9 bases between the two germline ends. The CDR3 runs to 13 residues. The CDR3 DNA reads as TGTGCCAGCAGTTTAGCGCTAGGGAGCGAGCAGTACTTC. Its protein product is CASSLALGSEQYF.

In its sample, this clonotype was seen many times. This sequence joins TRBV4-1 and TRBJ2-5, with 11 bases fitting TRBD2. The CDR3 loop spans 16 amino acids. After removal of 0 bases from V and 5 bases from J, the junction contained 5 bases not matched to a gene. The germline V gene encodes CDR1 MGHRA and CDR2 YSYEKL. CDR3 coding DNA: TGCGCCAGCAGCCAAGAGACTAGCGGGAATGGCGAGACCCAGTACTTC. This translates into CASSQETSGNGETQYF.

Concerning this clonotype itself: This could be a read error, since a much larger clone is one nucleotide away. The chain couples TRBV7-9 to TRBJ2-7; 9 positions match TRBD2. Unmatched junction bases numbered 11, after V lost 1 base and J lost 7 bases. The CDR3 contains 16 residues. Per germline, CDR1 SEHNR and CDR2 FQNEAQ (reference sequence). Here the CDR3 DNA reads TGTGCCAGCAGCTTAGACTTAGCGGGGGTCTACAATGAGCAGTACTTC. This codes for CASSLDLAGVYNEQYF.

This clonotype was counted only a few times. J is TRBJ2-7 and V is TRBV15; D unresolved. Per the germline V gene, CDR1 is LNHNV and CDR2 is YYDKDF (reference sequence). The CDR3 runs 14 residues. V was clipped by 4 bases and J by 2 bases, with 12 bases between them. CDR3 nucleotide sequence: TGTGCCACCAGCAAAAACATCCTGCCCTACGAGCAGTACTTC. It yields the protein CATSKNILPYEQYF.

The sample holds many counts of this clonotype. The CDR3 DNA reads TGTGCCAGCAGTTCCGAAGCAGTACTAGCGGGAGGAAGCGAGCAGTACTTC. Its translation: CASSSEAVLAGGSEQYF. The V and J genes are TRBV7-9 and TRBJ2-7, with 12 bases aligning to TRBD2. The CDR3 loop spans 17 amino acids. V was clipped by 6 bases and J by 6 bases; unmatched bases: 15. Germline V lookup: CDR1 SEHNR, CDR2 FQNEAQ (reference sequence). Supplemented by reference TRBV7-9 and TRBJ2-7, the full variable domain reads DTGVSQNPRHKITKRGQNVTFRCDPISEHNRLYWYRQTLGQGPEFLTYFQNEAQLEKSRLLSDRFSAERPKGSFSTLEIQRTEQGDSAMYLCASSSEAVLAGGSEQYFGPGTRLTVT.

A note on this clonotype: Given a far larger clone just one base away, this is likely a sequencing read error. The chain joins TRBV7-3 to TRBJ2-7; TRBD2 is a possible D gene (6 bases). CDR1 is SGHTA and CDR2 is FQGTGA in the germline V gene. The germline V and J ends were trimmed by 6 bases and 2 bases, with 14 bases remaining between them. This CDR3 has 14 residues. CDR3 coding DNA: TGTGCCAGCAGAGAGGACTATCCGCCCTACGAGCAGTACTTC. This translates into CASREDYPPYEQYF. Supplemented by reference TRBV7-3 and TRBJ2-7, the full variable domain reads GAGVSQTPSNKVTEKGKYVELRCDPISGHTALYWYRQSLGQGPEFLIYFQGTGAADDSGLPNDRFFAVRPEGSVSTLKIQRTERGDSAVYLCASREDYPPYEQYFGPGTRLTVT.

This sequence joins TRBV5-1 and TRBJ2-3, with TRBD2 matching over 13 bases. CDR3 size: 16 residues. The ends lost 2 bases at V and 6 bases at J; junction bases unmatched: 6. Germline lookup yields CDR1 SGHRS and CDR2 YFSETQ. As DNA, the CDR3 is TGCGCCAGCAGCTTTCTGCCGGGACTAGCGGGGGATACGCAGTATTTT. It encodes CASSFLPGLAGDTQYF.

The sample holds many counts of this clonotype. The rearrangement joins TRBV10-3 to TRBJ1-1; 7 bases are shared with TRBD1. J lost 7 bases, V lost 7 bases, and 9 bases had no gene match. CDR3 size: 13 residues. Germline V gene sequence: CDR1 ENHRY, CDR2 SYGVKD. CDR3 region: CAIKQGILDEAFF. DNA for the CDR3: TGTGCCATCAAACAGGGGATTTTAGATGAAGCTTTCTTT.

This clonotype occurred many times. V gene TRBV20-1 combines with J gene TRBJ2-5, with D possibly matching TRBD1 (5 bases). The CDR3 is 16 amino acids. CDR1 and CDR2 (germline): DFQATT, SNEGSKA (reference sequence). The germline V and J ends were trimmed by 0 bases and 4 bases, with 18 bases remaining between them. CDR3 DNA sequence: TGCAGTGCTAGAGATACTTGGGCAGGGCAGGCAGAGACCCAGTACTTC. It is translated as CSARDTWAGQAETQYF.

The rearrangement joins TRBV20-1 to TRBJ1-2; D possibly corresponds to TRBD1 (5 bases). This CDR3 spans 15 amino acids. V lost 3 bases to trimming and J lost 4 bases, with 18 bases between them. Germline CDR1 DFQATT, CDR2 SNEGSKA (reference sequence). The CDR3 nucleotides are TGCAGTGCTAGTACTCCAGGGCCATCGGGCTATGGCTACACCTTC. This sequence encodes CSASTPGPSGYGYTF.

This clonotype has at least ten counts. The CDR3 sequence is CSARRPGQGSYNEQFF. The CDR3 DNA is TGCAGTGCTAGGCGTCCGGGACAGGGCTCCTACAATGAGCAGTTCTTC. The V call is TRBV20-1, the J call TRBJ2-1; TRBD1 agrees at 9 bases. The V gene end was trimmed by 3 bases and the J gene end by 0 bases; junction bases not matched to a gene: 6. The germline V gene encodes CDR1 DFQATT and CDR2 SNEGSKA (reference sequence). The CDR3 runs 16 residues.

This clonotype was seen more than once but under ten times. The gene calls are TRBV6-6 and TRBJ2-1, with TRBD2 matching 8 bases. Germline CDR1 is MNHNY and CDR2 is SVGAGI (reference sequence). Trimming at V came to 0 bases and at J to 7 bases, leaving 8 bases not matched to a gene. CDR3 length equals 16 residues. CDR3 sequence (DNA): TGTGCCAGCAGTTACTCGGTAGAGTTAGCGGGAAATGAGCAGTTCTTC. This encodes CASSYSVELAGNEQFF.

This clonotype has more than one count but fewer than ten. The rearrangement links TRBV10-3 to TRBJ2-1; TRBD1 might be the D (5 bases). From germline, CDR1 is ENHRY and CDR2 SYGVKD. The CDR3 sequence is 19 residues long. Trimming took 2 bases from V and 6 from J, leaving 26 bases between them. The CDR3 reads CAISEGAASYLSPSNEQFF. In nucleotides, the CDR3 is TGTGCCATCAGTGAGGGGGCAGCCTCGTATCTATCGCCCAGCAATGAGCAGTTCTTC.

The genes are TRBV18 and TRBJ2-1; the D gene is possibly TRBD1 (5 bases). V was trimmed by 0 bases and J by 8 bases, leaving 17 bases between them. CDR3 length: 16 residues. Germline values: CDR1 KGHSH, CDR2 LQKENI. In DNA, the CDR3 is TGTGCCAGCTCACCACCTAGCAGGGTAGCTTCGGATGAGCAGTTCTTC. Amino acid sequence: CASSPPSRVASDEQFF.

V usage is TRBV20-1 and J usage is TRBJ1-2, with unresolved D. V was shortened by 2 bases and J by 3 bases, with 7 bases between the two germline ends. This CDR3 is 12 amino acids long. The V gene's germline CDR1 is DFQATT and CDR2 SNEGSKA (reference sequence). The CDR3 protein is CSARITDYGYTF. Here the CDR3 DNA reads TGCAGTGCTAGAATCACAGACTATGGCTACACCTTC.

This clonotype has ten or more counts. The CDR3 region has the DNA TGTGCCTGCCACCAAGGGGGAAGCAATCAGCCCCAGCATTTT. The encoded protein is CACHQGGSNQPQHF. This chain connects TRBV30 to TRBJ1-5, with D possibly TRBD1 on 6 matching bases. This CDR3 spans 14 amino acids. Trimming left V 6 bases short and J 1 base short, with 13 bases between. Germline CDR1 reads GTSNPN; CDR2 reads SVGIG (reference sequence).

This clonotype was seen repeatedly, ten times or more. The chain couples TRBV7-9 to TRBJ1-1; no firm D call. This CDR3 region has 14 residues. Deletions cut 1 base from V and 5 bases from J, with 11 bases between. Germline V gene data show CDR1 as SEHNR and CDR2 as FQNEAQ (reference sequence). The CDR3 nucleotides are TGTGCCAGCAGCTTAGTTCGGTTGGGGACTGAAGCTTTCTTT. This encodes CASSLVRLGTEAFF.

V is TRBV11-2 and J is TRBJ1-2; 7 positions match TRBD1. CDR1 and CDR2 (germline): SGHAT, FQNNGV. The CDR3 contains 18 residues. V lost 1 base to trimming and J lost 0 bases; unmatched junction nucleotides: 11. CDR3 amino acids: CASSLAGQRGTANYGYTF. The CDR3 DNA follows: TGTGCCAGCAGCTTAGCGGGACAGCGGGGCACAGCTAACTATGGCTACACCTTC.

This clonotype was counted a few times. A much more abundant neighbour one base away suggests this may be a read error. The rearrangement joins TRBV12-3 or TRBV12-4 to TRBJ2-1; D gene uncertain. This CDR3 is built from 13 residues. The V end was cut by 4 bases, the J end by 9 bases, with 13 bases between. The CDR3 reads CASSSRLESEQFF. The CDR3 DNA sequence: TGTGCCAGCAGTTCTCGGCTAGAGAGTGAGCAGTTCTTC.

There are many counts of this clonotype. V gene TRBV30 combines with J gene TRBJ1-5; D might be TRBD1 (5 bases). CDR1 GTSNPN and CDR2 SVGIG come from the germline V gene (reference sequence). The V gene lost 0 bases and the J gene lost 6 bases, with 9 bases spanning the gap. The CDR3 is made up of 13 amino acids. The CDR3 is CAWSVGEGQPQHF. The CDR3 DNA is TGTGCCTGGAGTGTAGGGGAAGGTCAGCCCCAGCATTTT.

This clonotype was counted many times. The chain recombines TRBV28 with TRBJ2-5; a possible D gene is TRBD1 (6 bases). The CDR3 is 13 residues long. From germline, CDR1 is MDHEN and CDR2 SYDVKM. With 7 bases removed from V and 7 bases from J, the gap between germline ends came to 16 bases. The CDR3 reads CASNTGSFGTQYF. CDR3 in DNA: TGTGCCAGCAACACAGGGTCGTTCGGGACCCAGTACTTC.

As for this clonotype: This is likely an artifact of a read error, given a far larger clone one base away. The rearrangement uses TRBV28 and TRBJ2-7; 7 bases agree with TRBD2. The CDR3 has 15 residues. J gave up 7 bases and V 11 bases, and 20 bases lay outside the gene matches. CDR1 is MDHEN, CDR2 SYDVKM, per germline. The CDR3, as DNA: TGTGCCGGACGGCGAGCGGGAAGCTCCTACAATGAGCAGTACTTC. It translates to CAGRRAGSSYNEQYF.

This clonotype was counted ten times or more. The chain joins TRBV28 to TRBJ1-2; D gene uncertain. Trimming cost V 6 bases and J 0 bases, with 11 bases left between them. The CDR3 runs 14 residues. CDR1 is MDHEN and CDR2 is SYDVKM in the germline V gene. The CDR3 nucleotides are TGTGCCAGCAGCTACAACGGAGCTAACTATGGCTACACCTTC. It specifies CASSYNGANYGYTF.

The chain is built from TRBV6-1 and TRBJ2-7; 9 bases map to TRBD2. CDR1 is MNHNS and CDR2 is SASEGT in the germline V gene. V shed 5 bases and J 3 bases; nucleotides not matched to a gene: 8. CDR3 length: 15 residues. This CDR3 is CASSLMEAGGYEQYF. CDR3 coding DNA: TGTGCCAGCAGTCTCATGGAAGCGGGAGGCTACGAGCAGTACTTC.

For this clonotype: This likely reflects a read error, since a far larger clone is one base away. The chain uses TRBV28 and TRBJ2-7; perhaps TRBD1 as D (6 bases). The germline V and J ends were trimmed by 4 bases and 7 bases, with 41 bases remaining between them. The CDR3 runs 22 residues. Germline CDR1 MDHEN, CDR2 SYDVKM. CDR3 loop: CASSSPRWGLPPYVRVYNEQYF. CDR3 DNA: TGTGCCAGCAGTTCTCCCCGTTGGGGGCTCCCGCCGTACGTTCGGGTCTACAATGAGCAGTACTTC.